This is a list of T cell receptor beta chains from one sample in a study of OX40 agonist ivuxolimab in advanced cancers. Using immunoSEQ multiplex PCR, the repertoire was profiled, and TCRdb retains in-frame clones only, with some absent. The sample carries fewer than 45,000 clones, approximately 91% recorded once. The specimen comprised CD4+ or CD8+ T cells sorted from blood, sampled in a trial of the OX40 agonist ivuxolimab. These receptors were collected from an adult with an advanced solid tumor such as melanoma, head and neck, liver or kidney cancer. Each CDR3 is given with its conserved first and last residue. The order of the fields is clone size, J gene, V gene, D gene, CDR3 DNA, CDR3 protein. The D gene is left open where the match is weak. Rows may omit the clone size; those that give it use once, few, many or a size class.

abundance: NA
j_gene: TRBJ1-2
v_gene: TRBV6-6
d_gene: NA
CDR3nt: TGTGCCAGCAGTTACTCGCGCCGGGAGTATGGCTACACCTTC
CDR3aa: CASSYSRREYGYTF

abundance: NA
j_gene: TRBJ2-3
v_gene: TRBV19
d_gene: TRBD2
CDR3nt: TGTGCCAGTAGTATAGGCCGGCTAGCGGGAGGGCGAGGAGATACGCAGTATTTT
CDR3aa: CASSIGRLAGGRGDTQYF

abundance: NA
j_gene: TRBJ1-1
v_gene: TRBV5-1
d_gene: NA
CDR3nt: TGCGCCAGCAGGACCTATTCTAACACTGAAGCTTTCTTT
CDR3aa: CASRTYSNTEAFF

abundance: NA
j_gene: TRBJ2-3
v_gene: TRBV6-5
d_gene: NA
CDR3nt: TGTGCCAGCAGTTACGAGGGGGTAGGGGATACGCAGTATTTT
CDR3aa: CASSYEGVGDTQYF

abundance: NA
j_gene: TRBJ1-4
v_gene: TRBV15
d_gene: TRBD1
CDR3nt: TGTGCCACCAGCAGAGGGGACAGGGGATCTAATGAAAAACTGTTTTTT
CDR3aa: CATSRGDRGSNEKLFF

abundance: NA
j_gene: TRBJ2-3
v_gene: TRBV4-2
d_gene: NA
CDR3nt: TGTGCCAGCAGCCAAGCTAGTCCAGATACGCAGTATTTT
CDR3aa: CASSQASPDTQYF

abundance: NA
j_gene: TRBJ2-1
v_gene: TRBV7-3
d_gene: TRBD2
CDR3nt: TGTGCCAGCAGCCCCGGGACTAGCGGGGGTGAGCAGTTCTTC
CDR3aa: CASSPGTSGGEQFF

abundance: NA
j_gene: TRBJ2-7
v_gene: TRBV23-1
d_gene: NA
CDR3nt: TGCGCCAGCAGTCAATCGCGGCAGTACTACGAGCAGTACTTC
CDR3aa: CASSQSRQYYEQYF

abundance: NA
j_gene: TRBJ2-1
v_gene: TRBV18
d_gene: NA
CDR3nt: TGTGCCAGCTCCCCCTCAGGGTTGGGGGGCAATGAGCAGTTCTTC
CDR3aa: CASSPSGLGGNEQFF

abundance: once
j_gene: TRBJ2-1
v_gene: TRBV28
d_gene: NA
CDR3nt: TGTGCCATCTCATCTCCTTACAATGAGCAGTTCTTC
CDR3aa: CAISSPYNEQFF

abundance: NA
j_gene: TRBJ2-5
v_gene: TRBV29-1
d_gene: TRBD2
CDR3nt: TGCAGCGTTGCCGGGACTAGCGGGAAACGGTCCGAGACCCAGTACTTC
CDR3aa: CSVAGTSGKRSETQYF

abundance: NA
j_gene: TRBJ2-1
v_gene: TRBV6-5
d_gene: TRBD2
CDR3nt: TGTGCCAGCAGTTACTGGGGCGGGAGGTTCCCCAATGAGCAGTTCTTC
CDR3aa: CASSYWGGRFPNEQFF

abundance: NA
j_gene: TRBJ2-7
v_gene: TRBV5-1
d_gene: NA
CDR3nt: TGCGCCAGCAGCTTGGTCGGCGGGACCTTGCCCTCCTACGAGCAGTACTTC
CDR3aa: CASSLVGGTLPSYEQYF

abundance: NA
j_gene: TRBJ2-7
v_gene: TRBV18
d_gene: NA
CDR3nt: TGTGCCAGCTCACCACCGCAGGGCTACGAGCAGTACTTC
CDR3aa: CASSPPQGYEQYF

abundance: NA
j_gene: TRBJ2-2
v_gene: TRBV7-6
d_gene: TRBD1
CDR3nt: TGTGCCAGCAGCTTATTATCACAGGGGGCGAGGGAGCTGTTTTTT
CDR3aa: CASSLLSQGARELFF

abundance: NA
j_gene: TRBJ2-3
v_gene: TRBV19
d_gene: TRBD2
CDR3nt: TGTGCCAGTAGTAGAATAGCGGGAGCTGGCACAGATACGCAGTATTTT
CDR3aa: CASSRIAGAGTDTQYF

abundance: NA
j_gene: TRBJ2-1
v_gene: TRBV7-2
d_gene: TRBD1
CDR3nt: TGTGCCAGCAGCTCGCGGACAGGGCCATACAATGAGCAGTTCTTC
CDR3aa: CASSSRTGPYNEQFF

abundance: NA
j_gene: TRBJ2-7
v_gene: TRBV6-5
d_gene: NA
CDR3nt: TGTGCCAGCAGTTGGGGGGACGAGCAGTACTTC
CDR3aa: CASSWGDEQYF

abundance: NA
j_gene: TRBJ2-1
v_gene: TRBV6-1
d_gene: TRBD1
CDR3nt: TGTGCCAGCAGTGAGGGACAGGGAAACTCCTACAATGAGCAGTTCTTC
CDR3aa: CASSEGQGNSYNEQFF

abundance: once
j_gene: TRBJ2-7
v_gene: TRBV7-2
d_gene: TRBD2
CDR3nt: TGTGCCAGCAGCACGCCGGGACTAGCAGTGCAGTACTTC
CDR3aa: CASSTPGLAVQYF

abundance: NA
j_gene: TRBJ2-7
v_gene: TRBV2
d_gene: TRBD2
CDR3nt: TGTGCCAGCGGGAGGGACTACGAGCAGTACTTC
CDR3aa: CASGRDYEQYF

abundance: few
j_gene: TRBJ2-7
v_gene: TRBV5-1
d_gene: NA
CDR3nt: TGCGCCAGCAGCTTGGCCATGGGGTCCTACGAGCAGTACTTC
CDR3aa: CASSLAMGSYEQYF

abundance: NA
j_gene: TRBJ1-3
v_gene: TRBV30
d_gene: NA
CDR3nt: TGTGCCTGGAGTCAGCTCTCTGGAAACACCATATATTTT
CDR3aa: CAWSQLSGNTIYF

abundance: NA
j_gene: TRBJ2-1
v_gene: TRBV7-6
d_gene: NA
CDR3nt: TGTGCCAGCAGCTCGGGGCTCAACAATGAGCAGTTCTTC
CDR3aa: CASSSGLNNEQFF

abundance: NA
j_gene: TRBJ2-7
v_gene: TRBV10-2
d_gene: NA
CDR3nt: TGCGCCAGCAGAGAGGAGGGAGTACTAACCTACGAGCAGTACTTC
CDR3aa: CASREEGVLTYEQYF

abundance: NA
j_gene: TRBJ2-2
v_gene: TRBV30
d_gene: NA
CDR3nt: NA
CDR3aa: CAILSGPGGTGELFF

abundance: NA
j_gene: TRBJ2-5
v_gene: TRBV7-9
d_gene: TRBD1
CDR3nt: TGTGCCAGCAGCGCCTGGGACAGTCGAGGGGAGACCCAGTACTTC
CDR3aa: CASSAWDSRGETQYF

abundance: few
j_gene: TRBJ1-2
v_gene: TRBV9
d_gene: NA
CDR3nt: TGTGCCAGCAGCGCCCGGGCCCTGGGCGACTATGGCTACACCTTC
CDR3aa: CASSARALGDYGYTF

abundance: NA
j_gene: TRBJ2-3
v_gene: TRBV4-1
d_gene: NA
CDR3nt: TGCGCCAGCAGTCCTACCGGGGCCTCAGATACGCAGTATTTT
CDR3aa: CASSPTGASDTQYF

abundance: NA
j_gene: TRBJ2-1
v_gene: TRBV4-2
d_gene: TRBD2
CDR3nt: TGTGCCAGCAGGAGAGCGGGAGGCCTCTACAATGAGCAGTTCTTC
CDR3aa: CASRRAGGLYNEQFF

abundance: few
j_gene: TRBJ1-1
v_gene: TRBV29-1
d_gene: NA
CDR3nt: TGCAGCGTCGTGCAGGGTACGTCTGAAGCTTTCTTT
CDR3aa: CSVVQGTSEAFF

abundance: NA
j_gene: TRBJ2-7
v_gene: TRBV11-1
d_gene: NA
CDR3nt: TGTGCCAGCAGCTTATTCGGGAGCTCCTACGAGCAGTACTTC
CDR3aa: CASSLFGSSYEQYF

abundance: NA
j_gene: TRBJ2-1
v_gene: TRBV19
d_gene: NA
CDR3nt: TGTGCCAGTAGCCGCCAGGACTTGACCTTCAATGAGCAGTTCTTC
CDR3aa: CASSRQDLTFNEQFF

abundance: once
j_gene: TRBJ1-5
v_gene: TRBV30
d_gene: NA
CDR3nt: TGTGCCTGGAGATTAGAGGGGTCTCAGCCCCAGCATTTT
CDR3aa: CAWRLEGSQPQHF

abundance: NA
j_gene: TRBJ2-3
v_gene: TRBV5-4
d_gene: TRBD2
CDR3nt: TGTGCCAGCAGAGGGCGGGAGGGCCGATCAGATACGCAGTATTTT
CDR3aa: CASRGREGRSDTQYF

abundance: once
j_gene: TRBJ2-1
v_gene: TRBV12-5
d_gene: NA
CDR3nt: TGTGCTAGTGGGCCAGGGAGCTCCTACAATGAGCAGTTCTTC
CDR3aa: CASGPGSSYNEQFF

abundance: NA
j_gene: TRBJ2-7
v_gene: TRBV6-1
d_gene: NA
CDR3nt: TGTGCCAGCCTTCCGGGACAAACTTCCTACGAGCAGTACTTC
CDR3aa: CASLPGQTSYEQYF

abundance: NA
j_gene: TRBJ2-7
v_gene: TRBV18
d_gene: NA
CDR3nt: TGTGCCAGCTCACCACGGTTGACCGAACCCTACGAGCAGTACTTC
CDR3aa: CASSPRLTEPYEQYF

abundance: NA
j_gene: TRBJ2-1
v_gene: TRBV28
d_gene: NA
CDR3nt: TGTGCCAGCGAGCGAGATCACTACAATGAGCAGTTCTTC
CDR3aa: CASERDHYNEQFF

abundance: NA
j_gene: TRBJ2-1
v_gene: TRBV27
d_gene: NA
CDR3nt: TGTGCCAGCAGTTTCGTTTCAACGAGTGAGCAGTTCTTC
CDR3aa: CASSFVSTSEQFF

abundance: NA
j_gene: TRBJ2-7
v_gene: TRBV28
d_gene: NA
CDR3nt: TGTGCCAGCAGTTTATACCCTAGGGGGTCGGTCCACGAGCAGTACTTC
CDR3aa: CASSLYPRGSVHEQYF

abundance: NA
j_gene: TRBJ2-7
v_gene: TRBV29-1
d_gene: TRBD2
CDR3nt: TGCAGCGTTGGGAGCGGGAGGGGGTACGAGCAGTACTTC
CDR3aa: CSVGSGRGYEQYF

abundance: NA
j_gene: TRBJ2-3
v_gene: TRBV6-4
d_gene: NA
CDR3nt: TGTGCCAGCAGACCAACGGGCCACAACACAGATACGCAGTATTTT
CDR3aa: CASRPTGHNTDTQYF

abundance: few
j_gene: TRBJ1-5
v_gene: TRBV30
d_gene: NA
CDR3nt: TGTGCCTGGAGTGTCCAGGGGTATCAGCCCCAGCATTTT
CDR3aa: CAWSVQGYQPQHF

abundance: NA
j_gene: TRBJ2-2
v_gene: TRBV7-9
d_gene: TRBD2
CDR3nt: TGTGCCAGCAGCCGACCTAGCGGGAGGGGCACCGGGGAGCTGTTTTTT
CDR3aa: CASSRPSGRGTGELFF